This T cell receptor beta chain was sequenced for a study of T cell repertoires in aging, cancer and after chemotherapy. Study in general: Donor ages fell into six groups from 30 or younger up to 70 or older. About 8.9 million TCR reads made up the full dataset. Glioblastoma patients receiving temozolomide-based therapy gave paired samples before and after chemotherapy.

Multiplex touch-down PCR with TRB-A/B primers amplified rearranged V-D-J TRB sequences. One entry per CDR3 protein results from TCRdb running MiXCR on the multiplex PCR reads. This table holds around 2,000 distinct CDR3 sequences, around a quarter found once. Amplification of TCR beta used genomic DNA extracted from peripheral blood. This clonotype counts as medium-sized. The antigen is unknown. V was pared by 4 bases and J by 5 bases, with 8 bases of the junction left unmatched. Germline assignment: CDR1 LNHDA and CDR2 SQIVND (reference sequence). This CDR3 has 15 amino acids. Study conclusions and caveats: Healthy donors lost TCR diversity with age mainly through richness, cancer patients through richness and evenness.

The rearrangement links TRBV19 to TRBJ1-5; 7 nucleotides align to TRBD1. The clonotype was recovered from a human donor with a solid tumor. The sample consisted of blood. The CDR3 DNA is TGTGCCAGTAGTAGGACAGGAGACGCTTATCAGCCCCAGCATTTT. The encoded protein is CASSRTGDAYQPQHF.